Shown below are 9 T cell receptor beta chains from a single sample sequenced in a study of blood T cell repertoires in COVID-19. TCRdb's table, derived via immunoSEQ multiplex PCR, lists solely in-frame clones and lacks some. The sample has 490,000 or so clones; approximately 86% are singletons. The material sequenced was PBMCs or T cells enriched from blood (not recorded which). The receptors derive from a woman in her sixties or seventies who had recovered from COVID-19.

This chain links TRBV6-1 with TRBJ1-5; D may be TRBD1 (6 bases). The CDR3 covers 15 residues. Germline values: CDR1 MNHNS, CDR2 SASEGT. V lost 3 bases and J 6 bases, leaving 15 bases between the germline ends. The chain's CDR3 is CASSDGPDRSQPQHF. In DNA form, the CDR3 reads TGTGCCAGCAGTGATGGGCCGGACAGAAGTCAGCCCCAGCATTTT.

The V gene is TRBV7-2, the J gene TRBJ2-7, with 8 bases fitting TRBD1. Germline CDR1 reads SGHTA; CDR2 reads FQGNSA. The CDR3 is 14 residues long. Germline trimming cut 5 bases from V and 6 bases from J; bases unmatched to any gene: 9. The CDR3 coding sequence is TGTGCCAGCAGCACCGCGGACAGGGCCGGCGAGCAGTACTTC. This translates into CASSTADRAGEQYF.

This clone was detected only once. J is TRBJ2-7 and V is TRBV27, with 7 positions matching TRBD2. From germline, CDR1 is MNHEY and CDR2 SMNVEV (reference sequence). Trimming took 10 bases from V and 9 from J; bases not matched to a gene: 18. The CDR3 length is 14 residues. CDR3 DNA sequence: TGTGCCACCAGGCGGATCGCGCCGGGGGGTTTGCAGTACGTC. Its protein product is CATRRIAPGGLQYV.

This chain links TRBV9 with TRBJ2-3; tentatively, D is TRBD1 (5 bases). Per germline, CDR1 SGDLS and CDR2 YYNGEE. The V and J ends lost 1 base and 6 bases respectively, with 12 bases between them. This CDR3 is built from 14 residues. DNA for the CDR3: TGTGCCAGCAGCGTAACTCAGGGTGGCGATACGCAGTATTTT. It codes for CASSVTQGGDTQYF.

This chain joins TRBV28 and TRBJ2-7; 7 bases are a match to TRBD1. J gave up 1 base and V 5 bases, and 5 bases lay outside the gene matches. This CDR3 has 14 amino acids. Germline assignment: CDR1 MDHEN and CDR2 SYDVKM. The CDR3 loop is CASSPGDRSYEQYV. The CDR3 DNA follows: TGTGCCAGCAGTCCCGGGGACAGATCCTACGAGCAGTACGTC.

The V gene is TRBV6-2 or TRBV6-3, the J gene TRBJ1-5, with D tentatively TRBD1 (5 bases). The germline CDR1 and CDR2 sequences are MNHEY and SVGEGT. Trimming stripped 6 bases from V and 5 bases from J, with 20 bases between. This CDR3 has 16 amino acids. The CDR3 DNA reads TGTGCCAGCAGCCGGCCGACAGTCCTCACTTATCAGCCCCAGCATTTT. Protein: CASSRPTVLTYQPQHF.

The rearrangement joins TRBV5-4 to TRBJ2-2; D might be TRBD1 (5 bases). Germline V gives CDR1 SGHNT, CDR2 YYREEE (reference sequence). Trimming stripped 2 bases from V and 4 bases from J, with 6 bases between. The CDR3 has 13 amino acids. Here the CDR3 reads CASSFTGTGELFF. CDR3 DNA: TGTGCCAGCAGCTTTACAGGCACCGGGGAGCTGTTTTTT.

V is TRBV14 and J is TRBJ2-3; the match to TRBD2 covers 13 bases. The CDR3 runs 15 residues. Germline V gives CDR1 SGHDN, CDR2 FVKESK. The J segment lost 9 bases and the V segment lost 4 bases, leaving 7 bases of the junction unmatched. For the CDR3, the DNA is TGTGCCAGCAGCCCCACTAGCGGGGGGGCAGGCACGCAGTATTTT. It codes for CASSPTSGGAGTQYF.

The chain uses TRBV4-1 and TRBJ2-7, with no clear D. The ends were cut back, 0 bases at V and 6 bases at J, with 9 bases in the middle. The CDR3 runs to 13 residues. Germline loops: CDR1 MGHRA, CDR2 YSYEKL. CDR3 sequence: CASSQDEATEQYV. The CDR3 DNA reads as TGCGCCAGCAGCCAAGATGAAGCTACCGAGCAGTACGTC.